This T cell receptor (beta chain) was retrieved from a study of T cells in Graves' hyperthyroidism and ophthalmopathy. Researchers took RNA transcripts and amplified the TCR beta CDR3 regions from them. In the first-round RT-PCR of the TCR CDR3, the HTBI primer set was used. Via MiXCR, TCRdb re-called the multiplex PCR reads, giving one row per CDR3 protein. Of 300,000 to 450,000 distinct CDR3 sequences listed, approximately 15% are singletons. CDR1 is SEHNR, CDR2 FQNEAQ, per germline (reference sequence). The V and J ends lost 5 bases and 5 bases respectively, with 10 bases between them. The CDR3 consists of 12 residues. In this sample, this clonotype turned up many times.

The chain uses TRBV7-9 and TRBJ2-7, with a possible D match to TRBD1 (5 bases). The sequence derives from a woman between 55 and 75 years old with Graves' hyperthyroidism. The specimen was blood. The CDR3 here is CASSTTEDEQYF. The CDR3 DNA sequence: TGTGCCAGCAGCACGACAGAGGACGAGCAGTACTTC.